A selection of T cell receptor beta chains follows, all from one sample in a study of beta chain features in type 1 diabetes. Measured with immunoSEQ multiplex PCR; TCRdb has only the in-frame clones, and not every one. Here the sample spans a few hundred thousand clones, approximately 15% being singletons. Input material: naive CD4+ T cells from blood. The receptor set was obtained from a man aged 25 to 40 with type 1 diabetes. CDR3s include the opening cysteine and the closing phenylalanine or tryptophan. A D gene is named only where the DNA matches it firmly. For some rows the clone size is stated as once, few or many, or as a class when expanded; others skip it.

j_call v_call d_call clone_size cdr3_nt cdr3_aa
TRBJ2-2 TRBV18 - few TGTGCCAGCTCACCACTCACGGGGGCGAACACCGGGGAGCTGTTTTTT CASSPLTGANTGELFF
TRBJ2-7 TRBV5-4 TRBD2 - TGTGCCAGCAGCTTAGCGGGGCCCTACGAGCAGTACTTC CASSLAGPYEQYF
TRBJ1-3 TRBV7-9 TRBD1 - TGTGCCAGCAGCTTAGCGGGACAGGGAGCTGGAAACACCATATATTTT CASSLAGQGAGNTIYF
TRBJ2-7 TRBV18 TRBD2 - TGTGCCAGCTCAGGGGGTAGCGGGCCCCCCTACGAGCAGTACTTC CASSGGSGPPYEQYF
TRBJ1-2 TRBV7-2 TRBD1 few TGTGCCAGCAGCTTAGGAGTTGGGACAGGCCCGCGGGATGGCTACACCTTC CASSLGVGTGPRDGYTF
TRBJ1-2 TRBV4-1 TRBD1 - TGCGCCAGCAGCCAAGTTAGGGGGCCTAACTATGGCTACACCTTC CASSQVRGPNYGYTF
TRBJ2-1 TRBV7-8 TRBD2 - TGTGCCAGCAGCTTAAAGGGCGGGGGAGGGTATAATGAGCAGTTCTTC CASSLKGGGGYNEQFF
TRBJ2-1 TRBV23-1 TRBD1 - TGCGCCAACGGGACGGGACAGTCAGACAATGAGCAGTTCTTC CANGTGQSDNEQFF
TRBJ1-4 TRBV11-2 - - TGTGCCAGCAGCCGTAAGGTGGGGAGAAATGAAAAACTGTTTTTT CASSRKVGRNEKLFF
TRBJ2-1 TRBV30 TRBD1 few TGTGCCTGGAGTACAACTTGGGACAGGGGTTTTACGGATGAGCAGTTCTTC CAWSTTWDRGFTDEQFF
TRBJ1-2 TRBV5-4 TRBD1 - TGTGCCAGCAGCTTGGCCGGGCAGGGGGGTTATGGCTACACCTTC CASSLAGQGGYGYTF
TRBJ2-3 TRBV5-6 TRBD2 - TGTGCCAGCCGGCGCCGGGGGGGCCTGTCCGATACGCAGTATTTT CASRRRGGLSDTQYF
TRBJ1-2 TRBV2 - - TGTGCCATCATCCCACAGCTAACTAACTATGGCTACACCTTC CAIIPQLTNYGYTF
TRBJ1-5 TRBV19 - - TGTGCCAGTAGTATAGCGACAGGCAATCAGCCCCAGCATTTT CASSIATGNQPQHF
TRBJ2-4 TRBV7-2 - few TGTGCCAGCAGCTTAGCATTGGGGCTAGCGCTGGGCAAAAACATTCAGTACTTC CASSLALGLALGKNIQYF
TRBJ1-2 TRBV21-1 - - TGTGCCAGCAGCAAAGCGCTCAAAACAGGGGATGGCTACACCTTC CASSKALKTGDGYTF
TRBJ1-2 TRBV9 TRBD1 - TGTGCCAGCAGCCCTCGGACAGGGGCTAACTATGGCTACACCTTC CASSPRTGANYGYTF
TRBJ1-1 TRBV29-1 - - TGCAGCGTTTTGTCAGGTAGTGACACTGAAGCTTTCTTT CSVLSGSDTEAFF
TRBJ1-2 TRBV19 TRBD1 - TGTGCCAGTAGTGTACAGGGGTACGATCACTATGGCTACACCTTC CASSVQGYDHYGYTF
TRBJ2-5 TRBV18 TRBD2 few TGTGCCAGCTCACCACGCGGGAGGCGGGAGACCCAGTACTTC CASSPRGRRETQYF
TRBJ1-1 TRBV18 TRBD1 - TGTGCCAGCTCACCAAAGGGACAGGGCATGAACACTGAAGCTTTCTTT CASSPKGQGMNTEAFF
TRBJ2-5 TRBV11-2 TRBD1 few TGTGCCAGCAGCTTAGGGAACAGGGGGCCGGAGACCCAGTACTTC CASSLGNRGPETQYF
TRBJ2-4 TRBV7-9 - few TGTGCCAGCAGCTTAGGACGGACAGGGAGGGTAGACATTCAGTACTTC CASSLGRTGRVDIQYF
TRBJ2-1 TRBV6-5 TRBD2 - TGTGCCAGCAGACCTAGCGGGGGGCTTTTTAATGAGCAGTTCTTC CASRPSGGLFNEQFF
TRBJ1-2 TRBV7-9 - - TGTGCCAGCAGCTCCCGTTCCCGTGGCTACACCTTC CASSSRSRGYTF
TRBJ2-1 TRBV2 - - TGTGCCAGCAATCGCAATGAGCAGTTCTTC CASNRNEQFF
TRBJ1-2 TRBV27 - few TGTGCCAGCAGGAGGATCGGGATTAACTATGGCTACACCTTC CASRRIGINYGYTF
TRBJ2-6 TRBV10-3 - - TGTGCCATCAGTGAGTCGGCCTCAGCGACCGGGGCCAACGTCCTGACTTTC CAISESASATGANVLTF
TRBJ2-7 TRBV7-9 - - TGTGCCAGCAGCTTAGCGGAGGAATACTCCTACGAGCAGTACTTC CASSLAEEYSYEQYF
TRBJ2-5 TRBV4-3 TRBD2 few TGCGCCAGCAGCCAAGTCGGGCTAGCGGGAGAGACCCAGTACTTC CASSQVGLAGETQYF
TRBJ2-4 TRBV30 - few TGTGCCTGGAGTGGGGGCCCAGCCAAAAACATTCAGTACTTC CAWSGGPAKNIQYF
TRBJ1-2 TRBV30 - few TGTGCCTGGAGTGTAGTGGTTAGTTTGAATGGCTACACCTTC CAWSVVVSLNGYTF
TRBJ2-1 TRBV4-1 - few TGCGCCAGCAAGGCGGGAAGCTCCTACAATGAGCAGTTCTTC CASKAGSSYNEQFF
TRBJ1-6 TRBV4-1 TRBD1 - TGCGCCAGCAGACTTGGACAGGGGAGGTCCTATAATTCACCCCTCCACTTT CASRLGQGRSYNSPLHF
TRBJ2-2 TRBV13 TRBD2 few TGTGCCAGCAGCCGCCGGACTAGCGCTAACACCGGGGAGCTGTTTTTT CASSRRTSANTGELFF
TRBJ2-7 TRBV11-3 TRBD1 few TGTGCCAGCAGCTTGGGACAGGGAGCCGAGCAGTACTTC CASSLGQGAEQYF
TRBJ2-4 TRBV5-1 TRBD1 few TGCGCCAGCAGCGAAACAGGGGAAAACATTCAGTACTTC CASSETGENIQYF
TRBJ1-1 TRBV20-1 - few TGCAGTGCTCGGGACATCGTCGCTTTCTTT CSARDIVAFF
TRBJ2-7 TRBV7-9 TRBD2 - TGTGCCAGCAGCTTAATGGGCGGGGGGCCCTACGAGCAGTACTTC CASSLMGGGPYEQYF
TRBJ2-3 TRBV6-5 - - TGTGCCAGCAGTTACCGGGGGGCGGGCACAGATACGCAGTATTTT CASSYRGAGTDTQYF
TRBJ2-7 TRBV18 TRBD2 few TGTGCCAGCTCATCCCCAGCGGGGGCCCCGTCCTACGAGCAGTACTTC CASSSPAGAPSYEQYF
TRBJ1-2 TRBV29-1 TRBD1 - TGCAGCGTTGAGGGGACAGTAGGTGGCTACACCTTC CSVEGTVGGYTF
TRBJ2-3 TRBV29-1 TRBD2 - TGCAGCTCAGCGGGTAGCGGGGGCGCAGATACGCAGTATTTT CSSAGSGGADTQYF
TRBJ1-5 TRBV29-1 - - TGCAGCGCGAAGGGGGTGGGGAGCAATCAGCCCCAGCATTTT CSAKGVGSNQPQHF
TRBJ2-2 TRBV5-1 TRBD2 - TGCGCCAGCAGCTTGGCCGGGAGGCCAACCGGGGAGCTGTTTTTT CASSLAGRPTGELFF
TRBJ2-3 TRBV4-1 TRBD2 - TGCGCCAGCAGCCGAAGGCCTCCTGCGGGGGATGCAGATACGCAGTATTTT CASSRRPPAGDADTQYF
TRBJ2-1 TRBV7-9 TRBD2 few TGTGCCAGCAGCTTAGAACTAGCGGGGGGGCTCGATGAGCAGTTCTTC CASSLELAGGLDEQFF
TRBJ2-7 TRBV2 - few TGTGCCAGCAGTGTACTGGGGGGTCCCTACGAGCAGTACTTC CASSVLGGPYEQYF
TRBJ2-1 TRBV11-2 - few TGTGCCAGCACCGATAGGCGGAGGAACAATGAGCAGTTCTTC CASTDRRRNNEQFF
TRBJ2-3 TRBV18 - - TGTGCCAGCTCACTACGACAGGAGGCAGATACGCAGTATTTT CASSLRQEADTQYF
TRBJ2-5 TRBV2 - few TGTGCCAGCAGTGTCGGACTACGAGAGACCCAGTACTTC CASSVGLRETQYF